This entry features one T cell receptor (beta chain) sequence. The data belong to a study of blood T cell repertoires in COVID-19. Study-wide background: The United States, Italy and Spain were the sources of the acute and convalescent COVID-19 samples. In each case, the material was cDNA or gDNA derived from T cells, B-cell-depleted T cells, or PBMCs.

Profiled with immunoSEQ multiplex PCR; TCRdb holds only in-frame clones, not every one. Of under 200,000 clones in the sample, more than 75% were seen once. The sequencing sample was made of peripheral blood. The sequence came from a man aged 18 to 29 with active or convalescent COVID-19.

CDR3 sequence (DNA): TGTGCCAGCAGCCAAGAGAGTATCTTTAGGGAGGAGACCCAGTACTTC. Translating it yields CASSQESIFREETQYF. The chain recombines TRBV14 with TRBJ2-5, with a weak D call TRBD2 (5 bases). CDR3 length equals 16 residues. Germline V lookup: CDR1 SGHDN, CDR2 FVKESK. The V gene lost 0 bases and the J gene lost 5 bases, with 16 bases spanning the gap.